The present TCR beta chain was sequenced within a study of blood T cell repertoires in COVID-19. Study-wide context: Acute and convalescent COVID-19 specimens originated in the United States, Italy and Spain.

With V trimmed by 3 bases and J by 4 bases, 11 bases remained unmatched. Germline V lookup: CDR1 LNHDA, CDR2 SQIVND (reference sequence). CDR3 length: 16 amino acids. Profiled with immunoSEQ multiplex PCR; TCRdb holds only in-frame clones, not every one. The sample holds around 80,000 clones, about 85% seen once. The sequence was obtained from a man in his fifties with COVID-19, enrolled during active disease. Sequenced material: peripheral blood. The chain recombines TRBV19 with TRBJ2-5, with 7 bases aligning to TRBD2. The CDR3: CASSMGVRGRRETQYF. The CDR3 DNA reads TGTGCCAGTAGTATGGGGGTGCGCGGGAGAAGAGAGACCCAGTACTTC.